This record concerns one T cell receptor (beta chain) sequence. The antigen this receptor binds is unknown. The sample holds no much larger clone one base away, and base qualities are not on file. To demonstrate the VDJtools post-analysis software, TCR beta repertoires were profiled from the peripheral blood of about 13 young patients with multiple sclerosis. The patients with multiple sclerosis were children and adolescents between 6 and 15 years of age. Germline trimming: 1 base from V, 7 bases from J; junction bases outside gene matches: 4. The germline V gene (reference sequence) yields GTSNPN for CDR1 and SVGIG for CDR2. There are 14 amino acids in the CDR3, from cysteine to phenylalanine inclusive. Solely the CDR3 DNA is kept, with 42 bases framed from the first base. This specimen comes from a study of post-analysis software for immune sequencing data (dated by TCRdb to about 2015). About the study as a whole: Relapsing-remitting, secondary progressive and progressive-relapsing multiple sclerosis were recorded as disease courses, and subtype annotation was lacking for some patients. A subset of samples was prepared in parallel using single-end sample barcoding, then pooled and co-amplified after Illumina adapter ligation. The patient repertoires were compared against approximately twelve previously published healthy control repertoires obtained from donors aged 6 to 25 years.

General findings and caveats noted by the study authors: The multiple sclerosis patient group was slightly younger than the control group. Multiple sclerosis patients had significantly lower normalized Chao1 diversity than controls, a result that suggests substantial peripheral T-cell clonal expansion. Four or five TRBV segments, including TRBV5-6, TRBV5-1 and TRBV20-1, were significantly more frequent in patients than controls. When samples were clustered directly using the F measure, samples prepared in the same batch co-clustered strongly, which prompted a batch-effect correction.

Library preparation used PCR. The sequencer listed for this sample is Illumina HiSeq 2500. To reduce PCR and sequencing biases, unique molecular identifiers were built into the TCR beta cDNA libraries. About 500,000 cDNA molecules were obtained for every 1 to 10 million input T cells, so each molecule roughly corresponded to one T cell. The same protocol used for the earlier healthy control dataset was applied to prepare and sequence the patient libraries. Within a given batch, samples were prepared together, multiplexed and sequenced on the same HiSeq lane. In the paper's pipeline: MIGEC handled the raw barcoded reads, throwing out single-read molecular identifier groups before consensus assembly and CDR3 extraction. Clonotype tables were post-analysed with VDJtools, and diversity was normalized by down-sampling all datasets to the smallest sample size. In repertoire overlap clustering, CDR3 amino acid sequences, but not nucleotide sequences, were matched to correct batch-related cross-sample contamination. Using fastp at Q25 and MiXCR, TCRdb reprocessed the public reads and kept productive beta chains. Duplicate CDR3 protein sequences are folded into a single record with the most common DNA and genes. TCRdb, not the original authors, processed these V and J calls. The sample profile shows around 180,000 distinct CDR3 sequences; approximately 28% of them were found once. About 1.6% of the sample rests with the top ten.

The sample was blood. The chain is assembled from TRBV30 and TRBJ2-1; 10 nucleotides in the junction match TRBD2. This receptor was taken from a girl between 5 and 17 years old with multiple sclerosis. The DNA reads as follows: TGTGCCTGGAGTGCGGAACTAGCGGGAAATGAGCAGTTCTTC. Translated, this is CAWSAELAGNEQFF.